A single sample gave rise to the 26 T cell receptor beta chains below, sequenced in a study of T cell responses to AZD1222 COVID-19 vaccine. TCRdb keeps only in-frame clones here, not all; method: immunoSEQ multiplex PCR. The repertoire holds about 130,000 clones, around 94% seen once, with roughly 7% in the top ten. The sequencing here drew on peripheral blood, taken on day 0 of AZD1222 vaccination. Every receptor here comes from an adult in good health.

The V gene is TRBV29-1, the J gene TRBJ1-1, with D possibly TRBD1 on 6 matching bases. The CDR3 spans 13 residues. Looked up from germline, CDR1 is SQVTM and CDR2 is ANQGSEA. V was cut by 6 bases and J by 1 base, with 12 bases left in between. CDR3 DNA sequence: TGCAGCGTAACGGGCAGGGGGAACACTGAAGCTTTCTTT. Translated: CSVTGRGNTEAFF. The full variable domain, rest sourced from reference TRBV29-1 and TRBJ1-1, is SAVISQKPSRDICQRGTSLTIQCQVDSQVTMMFWYRQQPGQSLTLIATANQGSEATYESGFVIDKFPISRPNLTFSTLTVSNMSPEDSSIYLCSVTGRGNTEAFFGQGTRLTVV.

As for this clone: Other nucleotide sequences in the sample specify the same CDR3. This chain connects TRBV18 to TRBJ1-1; D gene unclear. Germline V lookup: CDR1 KGHSH, CDR2 LQKENI. V lost 2 bases and J lost 1, with 2 bases in between. The CDR3 is 12 amino acids. CDR3 protein: CASSPGNTEAFF. In DNA, the CDR3 is TGTGCCAGCTCACCAGGGAACACTGAAGCTTTCTTT.

The chain employs TRBV6-2 or TRBV6-3 and TRBJ1-5; D gene uncertain. The germline V gene has CDR1 MNHEY and CDR2 SVGEGT. V lost 0 bases to trimming and J lost 11 bases, with 8 bases between them. The CDR3 spans 12 residues. The CDR3 coding sequence is TGTGCCAGCAGTTACTCGAAGGCAGCCCAGCATTTT. Translating gives CASSYSKAAQHF.

The rearrangement uses TRBV19 and TRBJ2-1, with 13 bases lining up with TRBD2. Germline CDR1 is LNHDA and CDR2 is SQIVND (reference sequence). This CDR3 contains 15 residues. V shed 5 bases and J 6 bases; nucleotides not matched to a gene: 4. DNA of the CDR3: TGTGCCAGTAGTCCTGGGACTAGCGGGGTCAATGAGCAGTTCTTC. Translation gives CASSPGTSGVNEQFF.

This clone has just one count. The chain uses TRBV30 and TRBJ1-1; D is ambiguous. Trimming cost V 2 bases and J 0 bases, with 7 bases left between them. The CDR3 has 13 amino acids. Germline loops: CDR1 GTSNPN, CDR2 SVGIG (reference sequence). The CDR3 coding sequence is TGTGCCTGGAGTCTAGCAGTGAACACTGAAGCTTTCTTT. Amino acids: CAWSLAVNTEAFF.

V is TRBV5-6 and J is TRBJ1-2; 7 positions match TRBD1. The junction had 11 bases not matched to a gene; V was cut back by 4 bases and J by 8 bases. Per the germline V gene, CDR1 is SGHDT and CDR2 is YYEEEE. CDR3 size: 14 residues. DNA for the CDR3: TGTGCCAGCAGCATAGACAGGGAGGGAGAAGGCTACACCTTC. It yields the protein CASSIDREGEGYTF.

This chain links TRBV28 with TRBJ1-4; D perhaps matches TRBD1 (5 bases). The V gene lost 7 bases and the J gene lost 3 bases, with 12 bases spanning the gap. CDR1 and CDR2 from the germline V gene are MDHEN and SYDVKM. The CDR3 length is 14 residues. This chain's CDR3 is CASNKQAPNEKLFF. CDR3 DNA sequence: TGTGCCAGCAATAAACAGGCCCCTAATGAAAAACTGTTTTTT.

The chain employs TRBV5-1 and TRBJ1-5; D gene unclear. V was cut by 0 bases and J by 1 base, with 2 bases left in between. The CDR3 consists of 13 residues. Germline lookup yields CDR1 SGHRS and CDR2 YFSETQ. Here the CDR3 DNA reads TGCGCCAGCAGCTTGGACAGCAATCAGCCCCAGCATTTT. This sequence encodes CASSLDSNQPQHF.

The V and J genes are TRBV7-9 and TRBJ2-7; D is possibly TRBD2 (5 bases). Trimming left V 5 bases short and J 0 bases short, with 14 bases between. The CDR3 length is 15 residues. Germline V gene sequence: CDR1 SEHNR, CDR2 FQNEAQ (reference sequence). CDR3: CASSPLASGSYEQYF. The CDR3 nucleotides are TGTGCCAGCAGCCCTCTAGCTTCGGGCTCCTACGAGCAGTACTTC.

This chain links TRBV24-1 with TRBJ1-2, with 8 bases matching TRBD1. V was clipped by 6 bases and J by 7 bases; unmatched bases: 12. Per germline, CDR1 KGHDR and CDR2 SFDVKD. This CDR3 has 15 residues. The CDR3 DNA is TGTGCCACCAGTAGACCGACGGACAGGGAGTCTGGCTACACCTTC. This gives the protein CATSRPTDRESGYTF.

This rearrangement joins TRBV20-1 to TRBJ1-1; no firm D call. The CDR3 runs to 13 residues. Germline V gene data show CDR1 as DFQATT and CDR2 as SNEGSKA (reference sequence). With 3 bases removed from V and 0 bases from J, the gap between germline ends came to 8 bases. The chain's CDR3 is CSASTDLNTEAFF. The CDR3 region has the DNA TGCAGTGCTAGTACAGATTTGAACACTGAAGCTTTCTTT.

J is TRBJ2-1 and V is TRBV11-3; 9 bases agree with TRBD1. The CDR3 is 14 amino acids. In germline, CDR1 is SGHNT, CDR2 YENEEA. With V trimmed by 6 bases and J by 8 bases, 8 bases remained unmatched. Written as DNA, the CDR3 is TGTGCCAGCAGTTGGACAGGGGAGGCCCATGAGCAGTTCTTC. It is translated as CASSWTGEAHEQFF.

This rearrangement joins TRBV30 to TRBJ1-1; D possibly corresponds to TRBD1 (6 bases). Germline CDR1 and CDR2: GTSNPN and SVGIG (reference sequence). Trimming removed 8 bases at V and 0 bases at J, with 10 bases between. The CDR3 extends over 12 amino acids. The CDR3 nucleotides read TGTGCCCGTGGACAGCTGAACACTGAAGCTTTCTTT. It yields the protein CARGQLNTEAFF.

The chain combines TRBV10-2 with TRBJ2-1, with D perhaps TRBD1 or TRBD2 (6 bases each). Germline V gives CDR1 WSHSY, CDR2 SAAADI. The CDR3 totals 16 residues. V lost 2 bases and J 8 bases, leaving 19 bases between the germline ends. Written as DNA, the CDR3 is TGCGCCAGCAGTGAGGCGCCCGGCAGGAGGGGGGATGAGCAGTTCTTC. Amino acid sequence: CASSEAPGRRGDEQFF.

The V call is TRBV7-2, the J call TRBJ1-2; D is ambiguous. The CDR3 contains 12 residues. V was clipped by 4 bases and J by 4 bases, with 7 bases between them. CDR1 and CDR2 (germline): SGHTA, FQGNSA. In DNA form, the CDR3 reads TGTGCCAGCAGCTCCCTTCTCTATGGCTACACCTTC. It yields the protein CASSSLLYGYTF.

The CDR3 protein is CASSYGVGSANEQFF. CDR3 DNA sequence: TGTGCCAGCAGTTACGGGGTCGGGTCCGCCAATGAGCAGTTCTTC. The V and J genes are TRBV6-5 and TRBJ2-1; the D is unclear. Germline CDR1 and CDR2: MNHEY and SVGAGI. Trimming shortened V by 2 bases and J by 6 bases, and 14 bases separated the two germline ends. This CDR3 contains 15 residues.

V is TRBV3-1 (or the pseudogene TRBV3-2) and J is TRBJ2-3; perhaps TRBD1 as D (5 bases). Germline V gives CDR1 LGHDT, CDR2 YNNKEL (reference sequence). The CDR3 is 14 residues long. Trimming removed 4 bases at V and 3 bases at J, with 11 bases between. CDR3 sequence: CASSPGIGTDTQYF. In nucleotides, the CDR3 is TGTGCCAGCAGCCCAGGGATTGGAACAGATACGCAGTATTTT.

This chain connects TRBV19 to TRBJ2-7; the D gene is possibly TRBD1 (6 bases). The CDR3 has 14 amino acids. Germline V gene data show CDR1 as LNHDA and CDR2 as SQIVND (reference sequence). V was pared by 4 bases and J by 5 bases, with 15 bases between. In DNA form, the CDR3 reads TGTGCCAGTAGTAAATACGGACAGACACACGAGCAGTACTTC. Its protein is CASSKYGQTHEQYF.

The rearrangement joins TRBV4-2 to TRBJ2-3, with D possibly being TRBD2 (5 bases). V dropped 0 bases and J dropped 4 bases, with 8 bases sitting between them. The germline V gene encodes CDR1 LGHNA and CDR2 YNFKEQ. The length of the CDR3 is 14 residues. CDR3 coding DNA: TGTGCCAGCAGCCAAGAAGGAGGTTCAGATACGCAGTATTTT. This encodes CASSQEGGSDTQYF.

The genes are TRBV27 and TRBJ2-3; D unclear. V lost 9 bases, J lost 4 bases, and 8 bases lay in between. In germline, CDR1 is MNHEY, CDR2 SMNVEV (reference sequence). CDR3 length: 11 residues. CDR3 amino acids: CARGMADTQYF. CDR3 sequence (DNA): TGTGCCAGGGGGATGGCAGATACGCAGTATTTT.

The V gene is TRBV6-5, the J gene TRBJ1-1; 7 nucleotides match TRBD1. J was trimmed by 1 base and V by 6 bases; bases with no gene match: 5. The CDR3 runs 14 residues. CDR1 is MNHEY, CDR2 SVGAGI, per germline. The CDR3 DNA reads TGTGCCAGCAGACCGACAGGGCGGAACACTGAAGCTTTCTTT. This sequence encodes CASRPTGRNTEAFF.

This chain connects TRBV7-9 to TRBJ2-5; 9 bases align to TRBD2. The V segment lost 4 bases and the J segment 4 bases; nucleotides outside the gene matches: 4. The CDR3 contains 14 residues. Looked up from germline, CDR1 is SEHNR and CDR2 is FQNEAQ (reference sequence). CDR3 region: CASSSGTSRETQYF. DNA for the CDR3: TGTGCCAGCAGCTCAGGGACTAGCCGAGAGACCCAGTACTTC.

CDR3 DNA: TGTGCCAGCACCTGGACAGGGTTTGGCTACACCTTC. It specifies CASTWTGFGYTF. The V gene is TRBV12-3 or TRBV12-4, the J gene TRBJ1-2; 8 bases line up with TRBD1. With 7 bases clipped from V and 7 bases from J, the junction kept 5 bases outside the gene matches. The CDR3 has 12 amino acids.

The chain has TRBV2 and TRBJ1-2; TRBD1 is a possible D gene (5 bases). CDR1 and CDR2 from the germline V gene are SNHLY and FYNNEI. CDR3 length: 16 amino acids. Trimming removed 4 bases from V and 4 bases from J, with 19 bases in between. The CDR3 sequence: CASSGAIETAGYGYTF. The CDR3 bases are TGTGCCAGCAGTGGGGCTATTGAGACAGCTGGCTATGGCTACACCTTC.

This clone was observed a few times. The rearrangement links TRBV7-9 to TRBJ2-1, with D perhaps matching TRBD1 (5 bases). From germline, CDR1 is SEHNR and CDR2 FQNEAQ (reference sequence). V dropped 8 bases and J dropped 2 bases, with 13 bases sitting between them. This CDR3 is built from 14 residues. Here the CDR3 reads CASGPGSAYNEQFF. The CDR3 coding sequence is TGTGCCAGCGGGCCAGGGTCCGCCTACAATGAGCAGTTCTTC.

This clone was recorded only once. The chain uses TRBV7-2 and TRBJ2-3, with TRBD2 matching 7 bases. Trimming cost V 2 bases and J 2 bases; bases outside gene matches: 7. The CDR3 is made up of 16 amino acids. Germline CDR1 is SGHTA and CDR2 is FQGNSA. The CDR3 here is CASSLRLGGSTDTQYF. The CDR3 DNA reads TGTGCCAGCAGCTTAAGGTTGGGGGGGTCCACAGATACGCAGTATTTT.